The TCR beta chain described here comes from a study of regulatory T cells in long-lasting Graves disease. The junction had 10 bases not matched to a gene; V was cut back by 7 bases and J by 7 bases. Per the germline V gene, CDR1 is MNHNS and CDR2 is SASEGT. The CDR3 consists of 14 residues. As for time point: newly diagnosed GD, antithyroid drugs for less than 3 months. Extracted RNA from PBMCs served as the source of the TCR library. In building TCR beta libraries, iRepertoire HTBI primers were used together with Arm-PCR of CDR3 regions. A single record per CDR3 protein comes from TCRdb applying MiXCR to the multiplex PCR reads. This table holds around 450,000 distinct CDR3 sequences, about 16% found once. This clonotype was picked up many times. These records were also assigned to another study, of T cells in Graves' hyperthyroidism and ophthalmopathy.

This chain uses TRBV6-1 with TRBJ2-1, with 7 bases identical to TRBD1. This TCR was sampled from a woman in her twenties or thirties with Graves disease. Material: peripheral blood mononuclear cells (PBMCs), obtained at new diagnosis, from a patient treated with antithyroid drugs. The CDR3, as DNA: TGTGCCAGCACGAGGGAACAGGGGCGGAATGAGCAGTTCTTC. Translating it yields CASTREQGRNEQFF.